The 18 T cell receptor beta chains in this list originate from one sample, sequenced in a study of early T cells in non-severe SARS-CoV-2 infection. TCRdb recomputed calls from the 5' RACE reads with MiXCR, one row per CDR3 protein. The sample includes 70,000 to 85,000 distinct CDR3 sequences, 12% of them seen just once. The sample taken for sequencing was whole blood. The receptors were gathered from an adult who was a healthcare worker with PCR-confirmed SARS-CoV-2 infection or an uninfected control (not recorded which).

This clonotype was counted a few times. The CDR3 bases are TGCAGCGTTGAGGAAAGGTGGACAGCAGCAACAGATACGCAGTATTTT. Its translation: CSVEERWTAATDTQYF. The chain is built from TRBV29-1 and TRBJ2-3; weak D call: TRBD1 (6 bases). Trimming stripped 3 bases from V and 3 bases from J, with 19 bases between. Germline V lookup: CDR1 SQVTM, CDR2 ANQGSEA. The CDR3 covers 16 residues.

This clonotype turned up a few times. This chain links TRBV18 with TRBJ2-7; 8 positions agree with TRBD1. Trimming removed 3 bases from V and 3 bases from J; junction bases left unmatched: 4. The CDR3 spans 14 residues. Per the germline V gene, CDR1 is KGHSH and CDR2 is LQKENI. CDR3 DNA: TGTGCCAGCTCACCTCCCGGGACAGGCTACGAGCAGTACTTC. This encodes CASSPPGTGYEQYF.

The chain links TRBV19 to TRBJ2-7, with 7 bases lining up with TRBD1. The trim removed 2 bases at V and 2 bases at J, leaving 12 bases unmatched. This CDR3 is built from 17 residues. Germline CDR1 is LNHDA and CDR2 is SQIVND (reference sequence). The CDR3 nucleotides read TGTGCCAGTAGTATATCCCGGACAGGCCGAAACCCCTACGAGCAGTACTTC. It encodes CASSISRTGRNPYEQYF. Variable domain in full (rest from reference TRBV19 and TRBJ2-7): DGGITQSPKYLFRKEGQNVTLSCEQNLNHDAMYWYRQDPGQGLRLIYYSQIVNDFQKGDIAEGYSVSREKKESFPLTVTSAQKNPTAFYLCASSISRTGRNPYEQYFGPGTRLTVT.

Many counts were recorded for this clonotype. CDR3 coding DNA: TGTGCCAGCAGCCCTGCCCCTGGGTATGGCTACACCTTC. Translation: CASSPAPGYGYTF. The chain couples TRBV11-3 to TRBJ1-2, with D unresolved. The CDR3 spans 13 residues. Deletions cut 5 bases from V and 5 bases from J, with 12 bases between. The germline V gene encodes CDR1 SGHNT and CDR2 YENEEA. Filled out from reference TRBV11-3 and TRBJ1-2, the complete variable domain reads EAGVVQSPRYKIIEKKQPVAFWCNPISGHNTLYWYLQNLGQGPELLIRYENEEAVDDSQLPKDRFSAERLKGVDSTLKIQPAELGDSAVYLCASSPAPGYGYTFGSGTRLTVV.

This clonotype has only a few counts. V gene TRBV11-2 combines with J gene TRBJ2-7, with 12 positions matching TRBD2. Germline loops: CDR1 SGHAT, CDR2 FQNNGV. The length of the CDR3 is 19 residues. V shed 4 bases and J 3 bases; nucleotides not matched to a gene: 16. The CDR3 loop reads CASSYKGRLAGDSLYEQYF. CDR3 DNA sequence: TGTGCCAGCAGCTACAAGGGTCGACTAGCGGGAGATTCCCTCTACGAGCAGTACTTC.

The table lists this clonotype with many counts. The chain has TRBV29-1 and TRBJ2-1; the match to TRBD1 covers 9 bases. Trimming took 1 base from V and 3 from J; bases not matched to a gene: 4. The CDR3 loop spans 15 amino acids. Germline V CDR1 and CDR2: SQVTM, ANQGSEA. The CDR3 region is CSVEGGQGGYNEQFF. The CDR3 DNA reads TGCAGCGTTGAAGGGGGACAGGGTGGCTACAATGAGCAGTTCTTC.

At least ten counts were recorded for this clonotype. The chain carries TRBV3-1 and TRBJ2-7; D gene uncertain. Germline V gives CDR1 LGHDT, CDR2 YNNKEL (reference sequence). V shed 3 bases and J shed 6 bases, with 6 bases lying between them. The CDR3 covers 11 residues. The CDR3 region is CASSHMGEQYF. The CDR3 nucleotides read TGTGCCAGCAGCCATATGGGCGAGCAGTACTTC.

In this sample, this clonotype turned up many times. The chain recombines TRBV30 with TRBJ1-4; D call uncertain. The CDR3 loop spans 11 amino acids. V dropped 0 bases and J dropped 10 bases, with 6 bases sitting between them. CDR1 is GTSNPN, CDR2 SVGIG, per germline (reference sequence). The CDR3 protein is CAWSVGRKLFF. The CDR3 bases are TGTGCCTGGAGTGTAGGTCGAAAACTGTTTTTT.

This clonotype was detected ten times or more. The chain combines TRBV18 with TRBJ1-6; 9 bases match TRBD1. V lost 6 bases and J lost 8; bases outside the gene matches: 11. This CDR3 comprises 16 residues. In germline, CDR1 is KGHSH, CDR2 LQKENI. The CDR3, as DNA: TGTGCCAGCTCCCCGAGGGGGGGACAGGGAGATTCACCCCTCCACTTT. Encoded protein: CASSPRGGQGDSPLHF.

The CDR3 region is CASSLTSTSGSSYEQYF. The CDR3 DNA reads as TGTGCCAGCAGCTTAACGTCGACTAGCGGGTCCTCCTACGAGCAGTACTTC. The chain is built from TRBV11-2 and TRBJ2-7; 10 nucleotides line up with TRBD2. CDR3 length: 17 amino acids. CDR1 and CDR2 (germline): SGHAT, FQNNGV. The ends lost 2 bases at V and 0 bases at J; junction bases unmatched: 7.

There are many counts of this clonotype. The chain uses TRBV7-9 and TRBJ2-7; TRBD2 aligns across 8 bases. Germline CDR1 is SEHNR and CDR2 is FQNEAQ (reference sequence). The CDR3 loop spans 13 amino acids. The V gene end was trimmed by 10 bases and the J gene end by 2 bases; junction bases not matched to a gene: 7. The CDR3 reads CAISRGDPYEQYF. CDR3 bases: TGTGCCATCTCGCGGGGGGACCCCTACGAGCAGTACTTC.

This clonotype was detected ten times or more. This chain connects TRBV20-1 to TRBJ2-7; D unclear. CDR3 size: 12 residues. V was pared by 6 bases and J by 2 bases, with 11 bases between. Germline V gene lookup returns CDR1 DFQATT and CDR2 SNEGSKA (reference sequence). For the CDR3, the DNA is TGCAGTGCCCCAGGCCTAGCCTACGAGCAGTACTTC. Its translation: CSAPGLAYEQYF.

The rearrangement links TRBV6-5 to TRBJ2-1; 10 bases fit TRBD2. The CDR3 runs 14 residues. CDR1 is MNHEY, CDR2 SVGAGI, per germline. V shed 7 bases, J shed 1 base, and the junction held 1 base outside the gene matches. The CDR3: CASKLAGSYNEQFF. For the CDR3, the DNA is TGTGCCAGCAAACTAGCGGGGTCCTACAATGAGCAGTTCTTC.

This clonotype was detected ten times or more. The chain recombines TRBV11-3 with TRBJ2-2; 11 bases agree with TRBD2. CDR3 length: 16 residues. With V trimmed by 4 bases and J by 6 bases, 7 bases remained unmatched. In germline, CDR1 is SGHNT, CDR2 YENEEA. The CDR3 loop reads CASSSLGTSGPGELFF. The CDR3 DNA reads as TGTGCCAGCAGCTCCCTAGGGACTAGCGGCCCCGGGGAGCTGTTTTTT.

The chain employs TRBV27 and TRBJ2-6; D not resolved. Trimming took 9 bases from V and 2 from J, leaving 11 bases between them. The CDR3 length is 14 residues. Germline loops: CDR1 MNHEY, CDR2 SMNVEV (reference sequence). CDR3 protein: CASRLGAGANVLTF. CDR3 DNA: TGTGCCAGTAGGTTGGGCGCTGGGGCCAACGTCCTGACTTTC.

Ten or more counts support this clonotype. This chain joins TRBV11-2 and TRBJ2-3, with D tentatively TRBD1 or TRBD2 (6 bases each). Germline V gives CDR1 SGHAT, CDR2 FQNNGV. Trimming left V 3 bases short and J 8 bases short, with 24 bases between. The CDR3 totals 17 residues. The CDR3 sequence: CASSFGGGRRGGGTQYF. The DNA for the CDR3 is TGTGCCAGCAGCTTCGGTGGGGGGCGCCGTGGAGGAGGTACGCAGTATTTT.

The rearrangement uses TRBV7-9 and TRBJ2-3; D might be TRBD2 (5 bases). V dropped 6 bases and J dropped 7 bases, with 14 bases sitting between them. This CDR3 has 13 amino acids. The germline CDR1 and CDR2 sequences are SEHNR and FQNEAQ (reference sequence). The CDR3 spells CASSPRDGNTQYF. In DNA, the CDR3 is TGTGCCAGCAGTCCTAGAGACGGGAATACGCAGTATTTT.

This chain joins TRBV20-1 and TRBJ1-6; D is unresolved. This CDR3 is 16 amino acids long. Looked up from germline, CDR1 is DFQATT and CDR2 is SNEGSKA (reference sequence). V was cut by 4 bases and J by 7 bases, with 20 bases left in between. CDR3 DNA: TGCAGTGCTATCAGGTTACGGGTACACGAGAATTCACCCCTCCACTTT. This encodes CSAIRLRVHENSPLHF.